This T cell receptor (beta chain) was captured by sequencing in a study of cytomegalovirus exposure and HLA in healthy donors. Whole-study findings and limits: The productive fraction for most TCR beta V segments was about 87% or about 30% in an earlier analysis. The authors listed 150 to 200 TCR beta chains as cytomegalovirus-associated. Sequencing had likely introduced a cluster of highly shared sequence variants as an artifact.

This CDR3 has 14 residues. The V gene's germline CDR1 is SNHLY and CDR2 FYNNEI. V was pared by 7 bases and J by 2 bases, with 3 bases of the junction left unmatched. This clone came up a few times. Its target is unknown. The primer mix had 60 Vbeta and 13 Jbeta primers. This table comes from immunoSEQ multiplex PCR, and its TCRdb copy is limited to in-frame clones, with some not included. This sample has some 160,000 clones, with approximately 83% found just once. Sequences were obtained from PBMCs. The TCR was taken from a woman under 30 in good health and CMV-seronegative. V usage is TRBV2 and J usage is TRBJ2-7, with 12 nucleotides matching TRBD2. This CDR3 reads CASKLAGGTYEQYF. CDR3 bases: TGTGCCAGCAAACTAGCGGGGGGTACCTACGAGCAGTACTTC.